The sample holds one count of the clone carrying this T cell receptor beta chain. Antigen unknown. The data stem from a study of OX40 agonist ivuxolimab in advanced cancers. Looked up from germline, CDR1 is KGHSH and CDR2 is LQKENI. V lost 4 bases to trimming and J lost 1 base, with 14 bases between them. CDR3 length: 15 residues. Whole-study results and caveats: In the 0.1-3.0 mg/kg groups, partial responders showed among the lowest expansion. Clonal expansion from baseline to week 6 occurred in both CD4+ and CD8+ T cells.

The repertoire was sequenced with immunoSEQ multiplex PCR; TCRdb's copy has only in-frame clones and lacks some. The repertoire holds tens of thousands of clones, roughly 89% seen once, with roughly 13% in the top ten. Here the sequenced sample was CD4+ or CD8+ T cells sorted from blood, taken in a trial of the OX40 agonist ivuxolimab. This sequence joins TRBV18 and TRBJ2-7; perhaps TRBD1 as D (5 bases). This receptor was identified in an adult with an advanced solid tumor such as melanoma, head and neck, liver or kidney cancer. For the CDR3, the DNA is TGTGCCAGCTCACTCAGGGCCCACCCTTCCTACGAGCAGTACTTC. Encoded protein: CASSLRAHPSYEQYF. Based on the CDR3 plus reference TRBV18 and TRBJ2-7, the full variable domain is NAGVMQNPRHLVRRRGQEARLRCSPMKGHSHVYWYRQLPEEGLKFMVYLQKENIIDESGMPKERFSAEFPKEGPSILRIQQVVRGDSAAYFCASSLRAHPSYEQYFGPGTRLTVT.